A selection of T cell receptor beta chains follows, all from one sample in a study of shared T cell receptors in the human thymus. Data came from immunoSEQ multiplex PCR; TCRdb stores just in-frame clones and leaves some out. The sample has 600,000 or so clones, about 90% seen once. These data were also filed under a second study, of human thymus T cells.

Material for sequencing was thymocytes. All receptors derive from a boy younger than two with a congenital heart defect. Each CDR3 is given with its conserved first and last residue. Each record gives: V gene, J gene, CDR3 protein.

v_call: TRBV15
j_call: TRBJ1-6
cdr3_aa: CATSRDWGPPLHF

v_call: TRBV27
j_call: TRBJ1-4
cdr3_aa: CASSQTGGATNEKLFF

v_call: TRBV28
j_call: TRBJ2-7
cdr3_aa: CASSPPPTSPTYEQYF

v_call: TRBV5-1
j_call: TRBJ1-1
cdr3_aa: CASSLFRQGVCEAFF

v_call: TRBV5-6
j_call: TRBJ1-4
cdr3_aa: CASSLGGEAVRTTNEKLFF

v_call: TRBV5-6
j_call: TRBJ1-4
cdr3_aa: CASRHNRDTINEKLFF

v_call: TRBV9
j_call: TRBJ2-1
cdr3_aa: CASSVVGQVFPIPLSSYNEQFF

v_call: TRBV28
j_call: TRBJ2-7
cdr3_aa: CASSWGLADNLYEQYF

v_call: TRBV5-5
j_call: TRBJ1-6
cdr3_aa: CASSPRLEDRDNSPLHF

v_call: TRBV7-2
j_call: TRBJ2-1
cdr3_aa: CASSPTSGGGNEQFF

v_call: TRBV7-2
j_call: TRBJ2-7
cdr3_aa: CASSLGREAYEQYF

v_call: TRBV28
j_call: TRBJ1-6
cdr3_aa: CASSLYNSPLHF

v_call: TRBV6-6
j_call: TRBJ2-7
cdr3_aa: CASSLLSYEQYF

v_call: TRBV4-3
j_call: TRBJ2-3
cdr3_aa: CASSQRTSLSTDTQYF

v_call: TRBV11-2
j_call: TRBJ1-3
cdr3_aa: CASSLSGRGQENTIYF

v_call: TRBV15
j_call: TRBJ1-5
cdr3_aa: CATSDPRGNNQPQHF

v_call: TRBV5-1
j_call: TRBJ2-1
cdr3_aa: CASSFHPGVAYNEQFF

v_call: TRBV27
j_call: TRBJ1-2
cdr3_aa: CASSFARDRYGYTF

v_call: TRBV5-6
j_call: TRBJ2-3
cdr3_aa: CASSSLASITDTQYF

v_call: TRBV6-5
j_call: TRBJ2-5
cdr3_aa: CASSYSAGGETQYF

v_call: TRBV7-2
j_call: TRBJ2-7
cdr3_aa: CASTVSLLAGGQLPYEQYF

v_call: TRBV19
j_call: TRBJ2-7
cdr3_aa: CASSIAGASTYEQYF

v_call: TRBV2
j_call: TRBJ2-3
cdr3_aa: CASPQGNSYTDTQYF

v_call: TRBV19
j_call: TRBJ1-2
cdr3_aa: CASGGWARYGYTF

v_call: TRBV4-3
j_call: TRBJ2-7
cdr3_aa: CASSQGSGSHYEQYF

v_call: TRBV28
j_call: TRBJ1-2
cdr3_aa: CASSLPRDRERDPYGYTF

v_call: TRBV6-5
j_call: TRBJ2-2
cdr3_aa: CASSYRRDRGTGELFF

v_call: TRBV7-9
j_call: TRBJ2-7
cdr3_aa: CASTLGTSGGTSSYEQYF